Below are 3 T cell receptor beta chains sequenced from a single sample in a study of blood T cell repertoires in COVID-19. TCRdb's table, derived via immunoSEQ multiplex PCR, lists solely in-frame clones and lacks some. Here the sample spans about 200,000 clones, about 82% being singletons. Sequenced: peripheral blood. These receptors were collected from a man between 60 and 75 years old with COVID-19, enrolled during active disease.

The chain recombines TRBV7-2 with TRBJ1-5, with D maybe TRBD1 (5 bases). This CDR3 is 15 amino acids long. The ends were cut back, 1 base at V and 6 bases at J, with 13 bases in the middle. From germline, CDR1 is SGHTA and CDR2 FQGNSA. CDR3 sequence reads: CASSLVGDLGQPQHF. CDR3 coding DNA: TGTGCCAGCAGCTTAGTAGGGGATCTAGGTCAGCCCCAGCATTTT.

The V gene is TRBV7-9, the J gene TRBJ1-2; TRBD1 matches 7 bases. This CDR3 region has 13 residues. Germline V gene sequence: CDR1 SEHNR, CDR2 FQNEAQ (reference sequence). Trimming removed 4 bases from V and 4 bases from J; junction bases left unmatched: 3. In DNA form, the CDR3 reads TGTGCCAGCAGCTCGACAGGGCTCTATGGCTACACCTTC. As protein: CASSSTGLYGYTF.

This clone has only a few counts. The CDR3 sequence: CASSINRNYGYTF. The DNA of the CDR3 is TGTGCCAGTAGTATCAACAGAAACTATGGCTACACCTTC. The chain combines TRBV19 with TRBJ1-2; D gene uncertain. The V and J ends lost 3 bases and 2 bases respectively, with 7 bases between them. Looked up from germline, CDR1 is LNHDA and CDR2 is SQIVND (reference sequence). This CDR3 comprises 13 residues.